What follows are 14 T cell receptor beta chains derived from one specimen sequenced in a study of CD4 T cells in relation to SARS-CoV-2 and coronaviruses. The method was immunoSEQ multiplex PCR; TCRdb's version includes in-frame clones alone and lacks a portion of them. The sample comprises tens of thousands of clones, 75% to 85% of which are singletons, and approximately 13% rests with the top ten. Their antigens are not known. Unexposed donor CD4+ T cells date from about 2011-2018, before the COVID-19 pandemic. CD4+ T cells were isolated from the cells after about nine days of culture. The specimen was CD4+ T cells from PBMCs, cultured in vitro. The receptors were sampled from a human donor in good health.

The gene calls are TRBV6-5 and TRBJ1-3; weak D call: TRBD1 (5 bases). The CDR3 extends over 15 amino acids. CDR1 is MNHEY, CDR2 SVGAGI, per germline. Trimming cost V 4 bases and J 1 base, with 11 bases left between them. This chain's CDR3 is CASSSGRRSGNTIYF. The CDR3 DNA sequence: TGTGCCAGCAGTTCGGGACGGCGATCTGGAAACACCATATATTTT.

The chain combines TRBV27 with TRBJ2-2; 13 bases align to TRBD2. The CDR3 totals 17 residues. V shed 5 bases, J shed 3 bases, and the junction held 6 bases outside the gene matches. Germline CDR1 reads MNHEY; CDR2 reads SMNVEV (reference sequence). This CDR3 is CASSPRTSGRYTGELFF. The CDR3, as DNA: TGTGCCAGCAGTCCCCGGACTAGCGGGAGATACACCGGGGAGCTGTTTTTT.

The V and J genes are TRBV24-1 and TRBJ2-1; 7 bases match TRBD2. V lost 5 bases to trimming and J lost 7 bases; unmatched junction nucleotides: 10. This CDR3 contains 15 residues. CDR1 KGHDR and CDR2 SFDVKD come from the germline V gene. The CDR3, as DNA: TGTGCCACCAGTGGAAGCCGAACTAGCGTGAATGAGCAGTTCTTC. The encoded protein is CATSGSRTSVNEQFF.

The chain is built from TRBV9 and TRBJ2-5; D gene uncertain. V dropped 0 bases and J dropped 3 bases, with 12 bases sitting between them. Germline V gives CDR1 SGDLS, CDR2 YYNGEE. The CDR3 is 15 residues long. The CDR3 DNA sequence: TGTGCCAGCAGCGTAGGGGCACGGGCAGAAGAGACCCAGTACTTC. Translated: CASSVGARAEETQYF.

V gene TRBV5-1 combines with J gene TRBJ1-3; D is uncertain. V gave up 3 bases and J gave up 0 bases, with 10 bases separating them. This CDR3 has 15 residues. CDR1 SGHRS and CDR2 YFSETQ come from the germline V gene. CDR3: CASSWAGSSGNTIYF. The CDR3, as DNA: TGCGCCAGCAGCTGGGCCGGCTCCTCTGGAAACACCATATATTTT.

This clone was observed once. V is TRBV27 and J is TRBJ2-4, with D unresolved. This CDR3 has 15 amino acids. Germline CDR1 and CDR2: MNHEY and SMNVEV (reference sequence). Deletions cut 5 bases from V and 0 bases from J, with 11 bases between. The CDR3 reads CASSPDPSAKNIQYF. The CDR3 nucleotides are TGTGCCAGCAGTCCCGATCCCTCAGCCAAAAACATTCAGTACTTC.

The chain is built from TRBV18 and TRBJ2-3; TRBD2 agrees at 8 bases. From germline, CDR1 is KGHSH and CDR2 LQKENI. This CDR3 is 15 amino acids long. J lost 8 bases, V lost 0 bases, and 7 bases had no gene match. Here the CDR3 DNA reads TGTGCCAGCTCACCACCCTCACGGGAGGGAGGTACGCAGTATTTT. Translation gives CASSPPSREGGTQYF.

This chain connects TRBV29-1 to TRBJ1-1; D is unresolved. Trimming cost V 5 bases and J 9 bases, with 13 bases left between them. CDR1 SQVTM and CDR2 ANQGSEA come from the germline V gene. CDR3 length equals 11 residues. CDR3 residues: CSVLPPGKAFF. The CDR3 region has the DNA TGCAGCGTTCTTCCCCCGGGGAAAGCTTTCTTT.

This clone was seen a few times. This rearrangement joins TRBV30 to TRBJ1-1; TRBD1 might be the D (6 bases). This CDR3 is 12 amino acids long. Germline values: CDR1 GTSNPN, CDR2 SVGIG (reference sequence). The V and J ends lost 6 bases and 1 base respectively, with 9 bases between them. CDR3 in DNA: TGTGCCTGCGGACAGACGAACACTGAAGCTTTCTTT. The encoded protein is CACGQTNTEAFF.

V and J are TRBV19 and TRBJ1-1; D might be TRBD1 (5 bases). Germline lookup yields CDR1 LNHDA and CDR2 SQIVND (reference sequence). V lost 7 bases and J lost 2, with 20 bases in between. CDR3 length: 16 amino acids. CDR3 residues: CASTPSGLHSNTEAFF. The CDR3 DNA sequence: TGTGCCAGTACCCCATCGGGGCTGCATTCAAACACTGAAGCTTTCTTT. Complete variable domain (other parts from reference TRBV19 and TRBJ1-1): DGGITQSPKYLFRKEGQNVTLSCEQNLNHDAMYWYRQDPGQGLRLIYYSQIVNDFQKGDIAEGYSVSREKKESFPLTVTSAQKNPTAFYLCASTPSGLHSNTEAFFGQGTRLTVV.

This chain uses TRBV7-3 with TRBJ2-5; TRBD2 matches 9 bases. Per the germline V gene, CDR1 is SGHTA and CDR2 is FQGTGA. The CDR3 contains 16 residues. J lost 4 bases, V lost 5 bases, and 11 bases had no gene match. CDR3 sequence reads: CASSPQSGRLGETQYF. CDR3 in DNA: TGTGCCAGCAGCCCACAGAGCGGGAGGCTCGGAGAGACCCAGTACTTC.

This chain joins TRBV10-3 and TRBJ2-6; D call uncertain. Germline CDR1 reads ENHRY; CDR2 reads SYGVKD. The CDR3 extends over 15 amino acids. The V and J ends lost 0 bases and 1 base respectively, with 4 bases between them. The CDR3 coding sequence is TGTGCCATCAGTGAGTCGAATTCTGGGGCCAACGTCCTGACTTTC. The encoded protein is CAISESNSGANVLTF.

The rearrangement uses TRBV5-4 and TRBJ2-1, with TRBD2 matching 13 bases. Trimming removed 4 bases from V and 2 bases from J; junction bases left unmatched: 3. This CDR3 has 16 amino acids. The germline V gene has CDR1 SGHNT and CDR2 YYREEE (reference sequence). For the CDR3, the DNA is TGTGCCAGCAGCAAGGGGACTAGCGGGACCTACAATGAGCAGTTCTTC. It encodes CASSKGTSGTYNEQFF. Full variable domain (missing parts from reference TRBV5-4 and TRBJ2-1): ETGVTQSPTHLIKTRGQQVTLRCSSQSGHNTVSWYQQALGQGPQFIFQYYREEENGRGNFPPRFSGLQFPNYSSELNVNALELDDSALYLCASSKGTSGTYNEQFFGPGTRLTVL.

This clone was seen more than once but under ten times. The rearrangement joins TRBV3-1 (or the pseudogene TRBV3-2) to TRBJ2-7; TRBD2 matches 7 bases. V lost 0 bases, J lost 6 bases, and 8 bases stayed unmatched. CDR3 size: 15 residues. CDR1 is LGHDT and CDR2 is YNNKEL in the germline V gene (reference sequence). CDR3 protein: CASSQDAAGAGEQYF. The CDR3 bases are TGTGCCAGCAGCCAAGATGCGGCGGGAGCGGGCGAGCAGTACTTC.